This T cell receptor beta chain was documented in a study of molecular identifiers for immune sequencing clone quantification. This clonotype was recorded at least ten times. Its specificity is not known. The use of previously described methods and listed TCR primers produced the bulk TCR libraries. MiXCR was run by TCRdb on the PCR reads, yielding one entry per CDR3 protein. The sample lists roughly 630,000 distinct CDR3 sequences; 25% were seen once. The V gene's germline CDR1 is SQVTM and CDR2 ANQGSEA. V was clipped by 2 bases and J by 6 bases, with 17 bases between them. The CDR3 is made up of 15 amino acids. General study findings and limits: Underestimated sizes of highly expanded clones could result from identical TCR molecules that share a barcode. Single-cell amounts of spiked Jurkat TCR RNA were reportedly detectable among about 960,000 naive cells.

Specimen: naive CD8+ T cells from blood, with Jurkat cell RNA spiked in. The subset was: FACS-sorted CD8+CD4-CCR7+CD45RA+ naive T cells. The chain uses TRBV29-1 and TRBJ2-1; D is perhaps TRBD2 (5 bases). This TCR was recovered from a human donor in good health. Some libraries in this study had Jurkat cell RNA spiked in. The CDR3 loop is CSVERSLAIRNEQFF. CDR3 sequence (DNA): TGCAGCGTTGAAAGGTCCCTAGCAATACGCAATGAGCAGTTCTTC.